This T cell receptor (beta chain) derives from a study of regulatory T cells in long-lasting Graves disease. This CDR3 contains 15 residues. The germline V and J ends were trimmed by 0 bases and 8 bases, with 16 bases remaining between them. Germline V gene data show CDR1 as MNHNY and CDR2 as SVGAGI (reference sequence). Time point denoted: newly diagnosed GD, antithyroid drugs for less than 3 months. TCR sequences were obtained from RNA taken from PBMCs. The TCR beta library used iRepertoire HTBI primers with Arm-PCR amplification of CDR3. One entry per CDR3 protein results from TCRdb running MiXCR on the multiplex PCR reads. The sample has 350,000 to 550,000 distinct CDR3 sequences; 14% are singletons. Another study also made use of these data, one on T cells in Graves' hyperthyroidism and ophthalmopathy.

The chain uses TRBV6-6 and TRBJ1-2, with D maybe TRBD1 (5 bases). The TCR originated in a woman between 50 and 59 years old with Graves disease. The sequences come from peripheral blood mononuclear cells (PBMCs), collected at new diagnosis, from a patient treated with antithyroid drugs. In DNA, the CDR3 is TGTGCCAGCAGTTACTCGATGGGCAGGGCAGGCGGCTACACCTTC. It translates to CASSYSMGRAGGYTF.